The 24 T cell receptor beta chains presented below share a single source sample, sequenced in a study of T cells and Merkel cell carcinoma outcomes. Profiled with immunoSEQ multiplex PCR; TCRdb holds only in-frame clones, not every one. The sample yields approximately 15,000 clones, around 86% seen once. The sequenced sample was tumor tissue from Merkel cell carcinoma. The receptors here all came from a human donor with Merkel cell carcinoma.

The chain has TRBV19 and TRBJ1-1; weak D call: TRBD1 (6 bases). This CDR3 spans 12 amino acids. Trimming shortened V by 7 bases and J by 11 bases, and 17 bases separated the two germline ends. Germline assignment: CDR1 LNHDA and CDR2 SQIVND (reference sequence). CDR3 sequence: CASIQGTRGAFF. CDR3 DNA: TGTGCCAGTATTCAGGGGACCCGAGGGGCTTTCTTT.

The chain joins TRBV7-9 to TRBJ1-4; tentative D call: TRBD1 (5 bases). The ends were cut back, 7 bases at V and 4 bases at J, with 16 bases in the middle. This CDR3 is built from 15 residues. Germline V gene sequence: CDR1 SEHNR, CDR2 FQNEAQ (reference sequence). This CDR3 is CASNQRGGVNEKLFF. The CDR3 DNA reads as TGTGCCAGCAATCAGCGGGGGGGAGTTAATGAAAAACTGTTTTTT.

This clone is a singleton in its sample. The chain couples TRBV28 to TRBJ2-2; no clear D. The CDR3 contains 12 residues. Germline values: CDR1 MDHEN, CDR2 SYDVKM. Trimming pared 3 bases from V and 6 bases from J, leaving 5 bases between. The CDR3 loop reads CASSFRSGELFF. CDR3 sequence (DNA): TGTGCCAGCAGTTTTCGGTCCGGGGAGCTGTTTTTT.

For the CDR3, the DNA is TGTGCCAGCAGCCTTAGGACGAACACCGGGGAGCTGTTTTTT. Its protein is CASSLRTNTGELFF. The chain recombines TRBV13 with TRBJ2-2; D unclear. This CDR3 spans 14 amino acids. Germline V CDR1 and CDR2: PRHDT, FYEKMQ (reference sequence). Trimming took 5 bases from V and 0 from J, leaving 7 bases between them. The variable domain in full, completed from reference TRBV13 and TRBJ2-2, reads AAGVIQSPRHLIKEKRETATLKCYPIPRHDTVYWYQQGPGQDPQFLISFYEKMQSDKGSIPDRFSAQQFSDYHSELNMSSLELGDSALYFCASSLRTNTGELFFGEGSRLTVL.

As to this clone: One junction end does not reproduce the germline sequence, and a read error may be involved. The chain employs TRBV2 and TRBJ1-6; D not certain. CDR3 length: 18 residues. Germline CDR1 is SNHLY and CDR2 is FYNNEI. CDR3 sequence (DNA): TGTGCTAGCACCGACACTCCACGGGCCGGGCACCATAATTCACCCCTCCACTTT. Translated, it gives CASTDTPRAGHHNSPLHF.

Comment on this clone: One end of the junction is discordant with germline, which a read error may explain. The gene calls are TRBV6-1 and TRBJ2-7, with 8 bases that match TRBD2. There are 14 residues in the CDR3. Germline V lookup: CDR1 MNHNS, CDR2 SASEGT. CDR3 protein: CASSRGGIGYEQYF. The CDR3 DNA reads TGTGCTAGCAGTCGGGGGGGGATCGGCTACGAGCAGTACTTC.

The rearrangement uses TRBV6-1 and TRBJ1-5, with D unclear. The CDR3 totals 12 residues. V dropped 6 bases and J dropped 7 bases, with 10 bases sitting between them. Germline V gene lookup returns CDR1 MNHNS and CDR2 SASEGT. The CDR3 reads CASRSFGQPQHF. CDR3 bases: TGTGCCAGCAGAAGCTTTGGCCAGCCCCAGCATTTT.

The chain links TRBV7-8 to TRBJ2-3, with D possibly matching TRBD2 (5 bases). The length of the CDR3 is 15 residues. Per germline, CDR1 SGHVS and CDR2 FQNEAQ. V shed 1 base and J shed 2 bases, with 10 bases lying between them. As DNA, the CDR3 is TGTGCCAGCAGCTTAGGATACGGGATCACAGATACGCAGTATTTT. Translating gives CASSLGYGITDTQYF.

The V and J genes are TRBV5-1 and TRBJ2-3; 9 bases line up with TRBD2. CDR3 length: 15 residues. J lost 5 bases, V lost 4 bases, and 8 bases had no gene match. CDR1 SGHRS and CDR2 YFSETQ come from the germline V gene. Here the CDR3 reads CASSLSGSTKDTQYF. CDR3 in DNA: TGCGCCAGCAGCCTTAGCGGGAGTACGAAAGATACGCAGTATTTT.

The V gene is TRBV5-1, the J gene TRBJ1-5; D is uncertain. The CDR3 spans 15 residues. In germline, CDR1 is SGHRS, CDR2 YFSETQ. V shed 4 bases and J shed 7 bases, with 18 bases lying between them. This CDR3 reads CASSPDAGDNQPQHF. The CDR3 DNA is TGCGCCAGCAGCCCCGACGCGGGTGATAACCAGCCCCAGCATTTT.

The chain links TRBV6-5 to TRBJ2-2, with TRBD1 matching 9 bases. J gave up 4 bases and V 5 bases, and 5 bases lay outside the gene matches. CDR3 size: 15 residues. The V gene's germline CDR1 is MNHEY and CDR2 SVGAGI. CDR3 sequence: CASSAQTGGTGELFF. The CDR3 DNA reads TGTGCCAGCAGTGCACAGACAGGGGGCACCGGGGAGCTGTTTTTT.

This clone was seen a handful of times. The CDR3 region has the DNA TGTGCCTGGAGTCCCGGGACTTGGAACACCGGGGAGCTGTTTTTT. Its protein product is CAWSPGTWNTGELFF. The V call is TRBV30, the J call TRBJ2-2, with D possibly TRBD2 on 6 matching bases. Germline V gene lookup returns CDR1 GTSNPN and CDR2 SVGIG (reference sequence). Trimming took 2 bases from V and 1 from J, leaving 11 bases between them. This CDR3 contains 15 residues.

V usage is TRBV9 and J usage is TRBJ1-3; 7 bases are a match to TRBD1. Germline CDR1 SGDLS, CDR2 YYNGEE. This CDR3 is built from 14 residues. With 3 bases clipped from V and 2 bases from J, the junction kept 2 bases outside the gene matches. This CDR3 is CASSDDRAGNTIYF. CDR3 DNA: TGTGCCAGCAGCGATGACAGGGCTGGAAACACCATATATTTT. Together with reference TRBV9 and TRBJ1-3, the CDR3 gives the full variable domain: DSGVTQTPKHLITATGQRVTLRCSPRSGDLSVYWYQQSLDQGLQFLIQYYNGEERAKGNILERFSAQQFPDLHSELNLSSLELGDSALYFCASSDDRAGNTIYFGEGSWLTVV.

DNA of the CDR3: TGTGCCAGCAGCTGGACAGGAAACGAGCAGTACTTC. Protein product: CASSWTGNEQYF. The rearrangement joins TRBV11-2 to TRBJ2-7; the match to TRBD1 covers 7 bases. In germline, CDR1 is SGHAT, CDR2 FQNNGV. The CDR3 has 12 residues. The V gene end was trimmed by 4 bases and the J gene end by 5 bases; junction bases not matched to a gene: 2. The full variable domain, with the rest looked up from reference TRBV11-2 and TRBJ2-7, is EAGVAQSPRYKIIEKRQSVAFWCNPISGHATLYWYQQILGQGPKLLIQFQNNGVVDDSQLPKDRFSAERLKGVDSTLKIQPAKLEDSAVYLCASSWTGNEQYFGPGTRLTVT.

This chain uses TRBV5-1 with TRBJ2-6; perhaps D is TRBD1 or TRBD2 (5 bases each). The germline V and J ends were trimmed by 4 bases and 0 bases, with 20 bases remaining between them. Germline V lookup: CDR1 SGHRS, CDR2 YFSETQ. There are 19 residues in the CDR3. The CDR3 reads CASSPARGTAYSGANVLTF. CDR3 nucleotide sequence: TGCGCCAGCAGCCCCGCCCGAGGGACGGCTTACTCTGGGGCCAACGTCCTGACTTTC.

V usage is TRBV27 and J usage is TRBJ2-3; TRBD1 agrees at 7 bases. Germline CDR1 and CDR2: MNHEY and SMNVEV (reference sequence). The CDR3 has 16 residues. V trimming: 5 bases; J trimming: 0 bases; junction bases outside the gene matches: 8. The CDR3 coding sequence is TGTGCCAGCAGTAGAAGACAGGGACGGAGCACAGATACGCAGTATTTT. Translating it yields CASSRRQGRSTDTQYF.

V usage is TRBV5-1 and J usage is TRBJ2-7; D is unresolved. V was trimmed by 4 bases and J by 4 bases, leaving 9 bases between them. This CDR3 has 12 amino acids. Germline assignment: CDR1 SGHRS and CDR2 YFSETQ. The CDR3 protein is CASSHDQYEQYF. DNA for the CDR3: TGCGCCAGCAGCCATGACCAGTACGAGCAGTACTTC.

CDR3 in DNA: TGTGCCAGCAGCGTAGTCTACCGTTCGGATACGCAGTATTTT. This translates into CASSVVYRSDTQYF. V is TRBV9 and J is TRBJ2-3; D is ambiguous. Between the trimmed V and J ends, which lost 0 bases and 6 bases, there was a span of 11 bases. The length of the CDR3 is 14 residues. CDR1 and CDR2 (germline): SGDLS, YYNGEE.

CDR3 DNA sequence: TGTGCCAGCAGCCCCCTCCGACACGGGGCGATGAACACTGAAGCTTTCTTT. This translates into CASSPLRHGAMNTEAFF. The chain combines TRBV11-2 with TRBJ1-1; possible D gene TRBD1, 5 bases. V lost 5 bases and J lost 0, with 19 bases in between. Germline loops: CDR1 SGHAT, CDR2 FQNNGV. CDR3 length equals 17 residues.

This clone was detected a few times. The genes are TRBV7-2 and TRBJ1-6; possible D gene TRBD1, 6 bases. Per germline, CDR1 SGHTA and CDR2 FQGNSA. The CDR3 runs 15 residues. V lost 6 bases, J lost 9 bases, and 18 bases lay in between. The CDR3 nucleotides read TGTGCCAGCAGTTCCCGGGGGGGGCAGGGTTCACCCCTCCACTTT. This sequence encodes CASSSRGGQGSPLHF.

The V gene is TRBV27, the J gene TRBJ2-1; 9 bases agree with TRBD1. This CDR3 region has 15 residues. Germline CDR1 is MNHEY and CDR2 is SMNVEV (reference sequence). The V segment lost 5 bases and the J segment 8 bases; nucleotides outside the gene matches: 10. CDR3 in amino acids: CASSPGGTGIDEQFF. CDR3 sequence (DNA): TGTGCCAGCAGTCCCGGGGGGACAGGGATCGATGAGCAGTTCTTC.

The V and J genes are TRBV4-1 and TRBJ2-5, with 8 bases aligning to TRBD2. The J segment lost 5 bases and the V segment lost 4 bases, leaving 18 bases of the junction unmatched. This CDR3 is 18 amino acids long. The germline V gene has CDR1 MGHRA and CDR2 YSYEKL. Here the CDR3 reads CASSRLGFTGTSVETQYF. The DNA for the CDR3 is TGCGCCAGCAGCCGACTAGGATTCACCGGGACTAGTGTGGAGACCCAGTACTTC.

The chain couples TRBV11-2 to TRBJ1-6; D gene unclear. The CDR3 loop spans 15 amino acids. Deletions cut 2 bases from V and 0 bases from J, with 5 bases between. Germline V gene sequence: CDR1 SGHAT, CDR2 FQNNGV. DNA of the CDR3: TGTGCCAGCAGCTTACATCACTCCTATAATTCACCCCTCCACTTT. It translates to CASSLHHSYNSPLHF. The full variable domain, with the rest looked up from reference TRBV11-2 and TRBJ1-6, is EAGVAQSPRYKIIEKRQSVAFWCNPISGHATLYWYQQILGQGPKLLIQFQNNGVVDDSQLPKDRFSAERLKGVDSTLKIQPAKLEDSAVYLCASSLHHSYNSPLHFGNGTRLTVT.

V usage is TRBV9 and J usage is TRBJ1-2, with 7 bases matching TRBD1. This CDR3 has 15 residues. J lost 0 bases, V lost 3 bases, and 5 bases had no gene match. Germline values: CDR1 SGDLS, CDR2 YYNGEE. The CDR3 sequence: CASSGGQRTNYGYTF. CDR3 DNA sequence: TGTGCCAGCAGCGGGGGACAGAGGACTAACTATGGCTACACCTTC.